This T cell receptor (beta chain) originates from a study of Ad26.COV2.S vaccination and SARS-CoV-2 variants. The overall study: Vaccine-arm donor from the placebo-controlled COV1001 Ad26.COV2.S trial.

This CDR3 has 14 residues. CDR1 MDHEN and CDR2 SYDVKM come from the germline V gene. V trimming: 2 bases; J trimming: 6 bases; junction bases outside the gene matches: 6. The assay was immunoSEQ multiplex PCR, and TCRdb's table has in-frame clones only and misses some. The sample records some 270,000 clones, around 88% being singletons. Described treatment: roughly 20 received Ad26.COV2.S at low or high dose, single or two shots; 5 received placebo; per-sample allocation not given. Collection of the samples took place on day 63 after the first injection of vaccine or placebo. Concerning this clone itself: What it recognizes is unknown.

The study, taken as a whole, reports: The study found higher spike-specific TCR breadth in vaccine than placebo recipients. Marked by substantial breadth, spike-specific CD8+ and CD4+ T cell responses were reportedly seen after vaccination.

This TCR was recovered from a person aged 18-60 years who received the Ad26.COV2.S COVID-19 vaccine or a placebo. The sample here was peripheral blood, taken in a trial of Ad26.COV2.S vaccine versus placebo. V gene TRBV28 combines with J gene TRBJ1-2, with 7 bases fitting TRBD1. The CDR3 is CASSLTGTVNGYTF. CDR3 sequence (DNA): TGTGCCAGCAGTTTAACCGGGACAGTAAATGGCTACACCTTC.